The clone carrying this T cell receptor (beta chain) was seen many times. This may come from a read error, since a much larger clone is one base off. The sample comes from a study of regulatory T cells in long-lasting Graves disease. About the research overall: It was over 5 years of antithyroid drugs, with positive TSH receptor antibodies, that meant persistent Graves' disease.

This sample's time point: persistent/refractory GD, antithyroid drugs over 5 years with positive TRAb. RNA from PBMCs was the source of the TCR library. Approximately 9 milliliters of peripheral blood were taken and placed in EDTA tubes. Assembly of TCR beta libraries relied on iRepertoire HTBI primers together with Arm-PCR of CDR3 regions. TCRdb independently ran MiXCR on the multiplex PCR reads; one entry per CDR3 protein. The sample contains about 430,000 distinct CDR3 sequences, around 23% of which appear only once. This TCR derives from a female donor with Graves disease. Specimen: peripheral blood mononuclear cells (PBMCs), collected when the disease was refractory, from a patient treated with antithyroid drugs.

CDR3 sequence: CASSLREDTQYF. The CDR3 region has the DNA TGTGCCAGCAGTTTGAGAGAAGATACCCAGTACTTC. V is TRBV12-3 or TRBV12-4 and J is TRBJ2-5; D call uncertain. The CDR3 is 12 amino acids.